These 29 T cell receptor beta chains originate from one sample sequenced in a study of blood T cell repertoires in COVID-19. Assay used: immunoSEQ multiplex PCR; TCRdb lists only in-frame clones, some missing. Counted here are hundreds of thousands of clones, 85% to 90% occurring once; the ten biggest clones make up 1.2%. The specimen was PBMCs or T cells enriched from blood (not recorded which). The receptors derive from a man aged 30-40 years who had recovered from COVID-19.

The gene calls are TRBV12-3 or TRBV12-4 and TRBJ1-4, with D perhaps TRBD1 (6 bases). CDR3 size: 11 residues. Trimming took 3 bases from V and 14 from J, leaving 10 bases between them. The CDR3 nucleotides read TGTGCCAGCAGTTTTTCTGACAGGCTGTTTTTT. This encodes CASSFSDRLFF.

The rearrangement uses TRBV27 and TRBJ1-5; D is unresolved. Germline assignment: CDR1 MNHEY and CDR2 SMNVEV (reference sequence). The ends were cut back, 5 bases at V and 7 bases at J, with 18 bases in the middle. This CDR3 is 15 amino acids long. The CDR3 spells CASSAWASMLQPQHF. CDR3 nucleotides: TGTGCCAGCAGTGCGTGGGCCTCGATGTTGCAGCCCCAGCATTTT.

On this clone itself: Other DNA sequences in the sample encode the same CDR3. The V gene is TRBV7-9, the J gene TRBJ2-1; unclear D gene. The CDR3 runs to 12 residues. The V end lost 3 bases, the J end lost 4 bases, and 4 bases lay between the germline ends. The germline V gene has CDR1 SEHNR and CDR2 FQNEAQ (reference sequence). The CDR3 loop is CASSFTYNEQFF. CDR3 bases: TGTGCCAGCAGCTTCACATACAATGAGCAGTTCTTC. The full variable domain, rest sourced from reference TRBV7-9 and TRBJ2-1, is DTGVSQNPRHKITKRGQNVTFRCDPISEHNRLYWYRQTLGQGPEFLTYFQNEAQLEKSRLLSDRFSAERPKGSFSTLEIQRTEQGDSAMYLCASSFTYNEQFFGPGTRLTVL.

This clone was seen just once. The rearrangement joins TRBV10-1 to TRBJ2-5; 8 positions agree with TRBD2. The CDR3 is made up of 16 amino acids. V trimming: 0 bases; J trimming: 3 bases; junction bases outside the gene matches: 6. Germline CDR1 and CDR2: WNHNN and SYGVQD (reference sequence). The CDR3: CASSESGAGGEETQYF. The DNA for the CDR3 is TGCGCCAGCAGTGAGTCGGGCGCGGGAGGTGAAGAGACCCAGTACTTC.

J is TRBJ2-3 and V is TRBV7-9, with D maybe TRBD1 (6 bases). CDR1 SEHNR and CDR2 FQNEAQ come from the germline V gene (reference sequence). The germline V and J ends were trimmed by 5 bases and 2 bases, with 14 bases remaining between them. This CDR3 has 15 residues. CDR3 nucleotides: TGTGCCAGCAGCCGTACAGGGTCGAACACAGATACGCAGTATTTT. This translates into CASSRTGSNTDTQYF. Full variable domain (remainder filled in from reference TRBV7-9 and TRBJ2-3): DTGVSQNPRHKITKRGQNVTFRCDPISEHNRLYWYRQTLGQGPEFLTYFQNEAQLEKSRLLSDRFSAERPKGSFSTLEIQRTEQGDSAMYLCASSRTGSNTDTQYFGPGTRLTVL.

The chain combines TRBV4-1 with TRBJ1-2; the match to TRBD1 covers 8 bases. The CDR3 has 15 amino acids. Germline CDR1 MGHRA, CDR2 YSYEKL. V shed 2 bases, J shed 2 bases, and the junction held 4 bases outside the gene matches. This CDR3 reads CASSQPRQGNYGYTF. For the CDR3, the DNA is TGCGCCAGCAGCCAACCGAGACAGGGGAACTATGGCTACACCTTC.

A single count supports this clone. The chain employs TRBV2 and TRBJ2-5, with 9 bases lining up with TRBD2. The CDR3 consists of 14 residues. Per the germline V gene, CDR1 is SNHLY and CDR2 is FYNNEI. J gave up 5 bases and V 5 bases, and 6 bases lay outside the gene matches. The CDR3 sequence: CASSLAGVGETQYF. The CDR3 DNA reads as TGTGCCAGCAGTTTAGCGGGAGTGGGTGAGACCCAGTACTTC.

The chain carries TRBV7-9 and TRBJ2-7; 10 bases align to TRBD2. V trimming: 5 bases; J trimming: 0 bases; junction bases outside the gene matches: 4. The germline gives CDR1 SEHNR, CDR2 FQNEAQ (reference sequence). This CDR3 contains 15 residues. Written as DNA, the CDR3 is TGTGCCAGCAGCGTGCTAGCGGGGGCCTCCTACGAGCAGTACTTC. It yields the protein CASSVLAGASYEQYF.

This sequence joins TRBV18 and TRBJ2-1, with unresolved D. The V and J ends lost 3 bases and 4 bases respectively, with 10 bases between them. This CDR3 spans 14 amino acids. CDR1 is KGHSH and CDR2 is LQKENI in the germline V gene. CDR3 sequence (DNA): TGTGCCAGCTCACCGGGCCTAAAATACAATGAGCAGTTCTTC. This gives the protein CASSPGLKYNEQFF.

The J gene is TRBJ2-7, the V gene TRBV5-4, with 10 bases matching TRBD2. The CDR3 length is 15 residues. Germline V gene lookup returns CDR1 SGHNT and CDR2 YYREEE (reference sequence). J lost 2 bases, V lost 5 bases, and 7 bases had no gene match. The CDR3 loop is CASRPASGGTYEQYF. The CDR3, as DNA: TGTGCCAGCAGGCCCGCTAGCGGGGGCACCTACGAGCAGTACTTC.

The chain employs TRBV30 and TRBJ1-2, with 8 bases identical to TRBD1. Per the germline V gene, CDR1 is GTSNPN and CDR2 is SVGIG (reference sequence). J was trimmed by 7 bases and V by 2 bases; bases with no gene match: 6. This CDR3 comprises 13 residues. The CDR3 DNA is TGTGCCTGGAGTCCCACAGACAGGGGTGGCTACACCTTC. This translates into CAWSPTDRGGYTF.

Here the CDR3 DNA reads TGTGCCATCAGGGCTAGCGGGAGGATTACCGGGGAGCTGTTTTTT. Amino acid sequence: CAIRASGRITGELFF. The rearrangement uses TRBV10-3 and TRBJ2-2, with TRBD2 matching over 11 bases. CDR3 length equals 15 residues. Germline V gene lookup returns CDR1 ENHRY and CDR2 SYGVKD. Germline trimming cut 6 bases from V and 5 bases from J; bases unmatched to any gene: 5.

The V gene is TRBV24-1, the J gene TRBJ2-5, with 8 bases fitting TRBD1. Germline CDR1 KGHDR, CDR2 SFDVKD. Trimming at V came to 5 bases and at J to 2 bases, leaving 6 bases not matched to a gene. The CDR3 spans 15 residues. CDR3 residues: CATSAGQALQETQYF. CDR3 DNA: TGTGCCACCAGTGCGGGACAGGCGCTACAAGAGACCCAGTACTTC.

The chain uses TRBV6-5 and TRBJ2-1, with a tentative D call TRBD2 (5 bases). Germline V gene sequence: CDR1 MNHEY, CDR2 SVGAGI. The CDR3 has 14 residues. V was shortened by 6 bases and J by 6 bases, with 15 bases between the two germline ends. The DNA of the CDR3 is TGTGCCAGCAGCCGGGGAGCGGACTTCAATGAGCAGTTCTTC. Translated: CASSRGADFNEQFF.

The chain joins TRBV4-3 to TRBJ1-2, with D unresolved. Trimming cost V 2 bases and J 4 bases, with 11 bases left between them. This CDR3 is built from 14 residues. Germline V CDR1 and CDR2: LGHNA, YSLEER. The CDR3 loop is CASSQLDVAYGYTF. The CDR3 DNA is TGCGCCAGCAGCCAATTAGACGTAGCCTATGGCTACACCTTC.

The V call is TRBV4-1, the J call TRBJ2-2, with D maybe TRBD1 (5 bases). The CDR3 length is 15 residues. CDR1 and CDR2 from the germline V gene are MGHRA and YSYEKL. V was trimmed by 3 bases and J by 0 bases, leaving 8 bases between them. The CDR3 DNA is TGCGCCAGCAGCCAGCGACAGCCGAACACCGGGGAGCTGTTTTTT. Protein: CASSQRQPNTGELFF.

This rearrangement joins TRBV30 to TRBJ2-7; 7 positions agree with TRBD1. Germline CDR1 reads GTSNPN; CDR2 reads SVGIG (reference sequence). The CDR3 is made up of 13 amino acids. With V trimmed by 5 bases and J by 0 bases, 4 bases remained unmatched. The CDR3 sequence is CAWVDRSSYEQYF. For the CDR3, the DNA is TGTGCCTGGGTGGACAGGAGCTCCTACGAGCAGTACTTC.

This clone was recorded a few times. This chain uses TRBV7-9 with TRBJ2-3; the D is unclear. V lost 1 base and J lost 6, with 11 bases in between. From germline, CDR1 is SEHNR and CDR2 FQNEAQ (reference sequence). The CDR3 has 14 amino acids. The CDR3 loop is CASSLGVFSDTQYF. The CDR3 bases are TGTGCCAGCAGCTTAGGTGTGTTCTCGGATACGCAGTATTTT.

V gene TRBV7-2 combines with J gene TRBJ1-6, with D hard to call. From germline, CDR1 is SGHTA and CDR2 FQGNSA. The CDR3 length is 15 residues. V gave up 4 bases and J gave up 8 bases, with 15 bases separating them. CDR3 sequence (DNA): TGTGCCAGCAGCTCGTCGAGCCTTCGAGATTCACCCCTCCACTTT. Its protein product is CASSSSSLRDSPLHF.

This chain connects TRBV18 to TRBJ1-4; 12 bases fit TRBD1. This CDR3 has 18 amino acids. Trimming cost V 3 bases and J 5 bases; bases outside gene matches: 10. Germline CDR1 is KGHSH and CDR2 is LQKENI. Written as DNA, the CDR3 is TGTGCCAGCTCACCGACCGGGACAGGGGGCTTCGGGAATGAAAAACTGTTTTTT. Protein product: CASSPTGTGGFGNEKLFF. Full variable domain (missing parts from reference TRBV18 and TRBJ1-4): NAGVMQNPRHLVRRRGQEARLRCSPMKGHSHVYWYRQLPEEGLKFMVYLQKENIIDESGMPKERFSAEFPKEGPSILRIQQVVRGDSAAYFCASSPTGTGGFGNEKLFFGSGTQLSVL.

CDR3 sequence (DNA): TGTGCCAGCAGTGTCAGGGGAACGAGTGGCTACACCTTC. Translated: CASSVRGTSGYTF. The chain joins TRBV2 to TRBJ1-2, with D possibly TRBD1 on 6 matching bases. This CDR3 region has 13 residues. CDR1 is SNHLY and CDR2 is FYNNEI in the germline V gene. Deletions cut 4 bases from V and 7 bases from J, with 13 bases between.

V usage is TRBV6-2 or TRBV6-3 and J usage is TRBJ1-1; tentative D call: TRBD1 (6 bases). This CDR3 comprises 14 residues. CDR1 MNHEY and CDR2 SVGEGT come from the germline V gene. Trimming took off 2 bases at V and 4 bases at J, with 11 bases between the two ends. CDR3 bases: TGTGCCAGCAGTTACCGACAGGTTAGCACTGAAGCTTTCTTT. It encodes CASSYRQVSTEAFF.

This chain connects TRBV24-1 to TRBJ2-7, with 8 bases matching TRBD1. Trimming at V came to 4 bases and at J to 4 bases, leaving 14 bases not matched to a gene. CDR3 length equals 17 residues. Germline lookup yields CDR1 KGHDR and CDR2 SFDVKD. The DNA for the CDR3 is TGTGCCACCAGTGACTCTCACGGACAGGGTGGCAAATACGAGCAGTACTTC. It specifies CATSDSHGQGGKYEQYF.

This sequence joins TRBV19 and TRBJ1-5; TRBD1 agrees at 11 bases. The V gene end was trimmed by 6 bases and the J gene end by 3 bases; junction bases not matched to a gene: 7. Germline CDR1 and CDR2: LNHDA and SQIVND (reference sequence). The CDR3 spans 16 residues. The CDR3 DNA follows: TGTGCCAGTAGCTCCGGGACAGGGGGATTCAATCAGCCCCAGCATTTT. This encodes CASSSGTGGFNQPQHF.

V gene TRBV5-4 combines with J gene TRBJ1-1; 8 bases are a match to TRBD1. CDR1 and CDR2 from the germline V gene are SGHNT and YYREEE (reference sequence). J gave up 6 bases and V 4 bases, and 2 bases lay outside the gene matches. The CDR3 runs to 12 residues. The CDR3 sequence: CASSETGAEAFF. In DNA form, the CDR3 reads TGTGCCAGCAGCGAGACAGGGGCTGAAGCTTTCTTT.

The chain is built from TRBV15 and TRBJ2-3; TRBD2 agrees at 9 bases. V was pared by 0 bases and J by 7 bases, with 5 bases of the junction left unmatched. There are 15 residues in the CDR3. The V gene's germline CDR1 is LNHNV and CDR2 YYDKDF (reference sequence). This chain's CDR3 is CATSRDLGLAHTQYF. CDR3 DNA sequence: TGTGCCACCAGCAGAGATTTGGGACTAGCACATACGCAGTATTTT.

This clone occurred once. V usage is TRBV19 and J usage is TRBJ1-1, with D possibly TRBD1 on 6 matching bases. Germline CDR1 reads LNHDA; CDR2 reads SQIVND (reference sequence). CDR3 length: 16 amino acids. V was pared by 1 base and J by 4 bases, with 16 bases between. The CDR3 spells CASSIGGYRVGTEAFF. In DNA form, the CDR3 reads TGTGCCAGTAGTATAGGAGGCTACAGGGTGGGCACTGAAGCTTTCTTT. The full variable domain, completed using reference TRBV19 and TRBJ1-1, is DGGITQSPKYLFRKEGQNVTLSCEQNLNHDAMYWYRQDPGQGLRLIYYSQIVNDFQKGDIAEGYSVSREKKESFPLTVTSAQKNPTAFYLCASSIGGYRVGTEAFFGQGTRLTVV.

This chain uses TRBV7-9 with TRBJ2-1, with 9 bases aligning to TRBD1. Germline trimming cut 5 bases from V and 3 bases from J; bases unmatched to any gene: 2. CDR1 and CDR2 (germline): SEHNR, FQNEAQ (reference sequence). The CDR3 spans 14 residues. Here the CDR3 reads CASSRDRVYNEQFF. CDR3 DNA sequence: TGTGCCAGCAGCCGGGACAGGGTCTACAATGAGCAGTTCTTC.

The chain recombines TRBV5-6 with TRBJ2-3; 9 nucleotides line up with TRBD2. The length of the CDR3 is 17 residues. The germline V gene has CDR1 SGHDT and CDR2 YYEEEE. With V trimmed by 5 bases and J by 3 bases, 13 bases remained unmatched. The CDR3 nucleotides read TGTGCCAGCAGACTAATAAGCGGGGGGCCAGCTACAGATACGCAGTATTTT. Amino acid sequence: CASRLISGGPATDTQYF.